Listed below are T cell receptor beta chains from one sample, sequenced in a study of T cells in Graves' hyperthyroidism and ophthalmopathy. TCRdb processed the multiplex PCR reads anew with MiXCR; each CDR3 protein has one entry. The sample consists of roughly 720,000 distinct CDR3 sequences, 15% to 20% of them appearing once. The sample comprised blood. The origin of the receptors is a man between 45 and 60 years old with Graves' hyperthyroidism. Both conserved end residues are part of each CDR3. A D gene is named only where the DNA matches it firmly. For some rows the clone size is stated as once, few or many, or as a class when expanded; others skip it.

DNA: TGCGCCAGCAGCCAAGATACTAGCGGGAGGATAGATACGCAGTATTTT
CDR3: CASSQDTSGRIDTQYF
J: TRBJ2-3
size: few
V: TRBV4-3
D: TRBD2

DNA: TGTGCCAGCAGTTTATTGGGGGCCCGATTTACCTACGAGCAGTACTTC
CDR3: CASSLLGARFTYEQYF
J: TRBJ2-7
size: many
V: TRBV27
D: NA

DNA: TGTGCCAGCAGCCCGTCTGGACTAGCGGGAATAAATGAGCAGTTCTTC
CDR3: CASSPSGLAGINEQFF
J: TRBJ2-1
size: many
V: TRBV11-2
D: TRBD2

DNA: TGCAGTGCTAGAATTAGCACAGATACGCAGTATTTT
CDR3: CSARISTDTQYF
J: TRBJ2-3
size: NA
V: TRBV20-1
D: NA

DNA: TGTGCCAGCAGTGATTTGGGTCTAATACAGGGGCTAGTTTCCTCTGGGGCCAACGTCCTGACTTTC
CDR3: CASSDLGLIQGLVSSGANVLTF
J: TRBJ2-6
size: many
V: TRBV2
D: TRBD1

DNA: TGTGCCAGCTCACCCGGACAGAGGGCGGTTCAGCCCCAGCATTTT
CDR3: CASSPGQRAVQPQHF
J: TRBJ1-5
size: few
V: TRBV18
D: NA

DNA: TGTGCCAGCAGCCAGCCCGTGACTAGCGAAACCTACAATGAGCAGTTCTTC
CDR3: CASSQPVTSETYNEQFF
J: TRBJ2-1
size: few
V: TRBV3-1
D: TRBD2

DNA: TGTGCCAGCAGCGCCTACGCCGGACAGCAATCCTACGAGCAGTACTTC
CDR3: CASSAYAGQQSYEQYF
J: TRBJ2-7
size: few
V: TRBV9
D: NA

DNA: TGTGCCGGCAGAGAGACGGTCTCCTACGAGCAGTACTTC
CDR3: CAGRETVSYEQYF
J: TRBJ2-7
size: once
V: TRBV6-4
D: NA

DNA: TGTGCCAGCAGCTTACCGACAGGGGGCACAGATACGCAGTATTTT
CDR3: CASSLPTGGTDTQYF
J: TRBJ2-3
size: few
V: TRBV7-9
D: TRBD1

DNA: TGCGCCAGCAGCTCGGATCTAAGGGAAGAGACCCAGTACTTC
CDR3: CASSSDLREETQYF
J: TRBJ2-5
size: NA
V: TRBV5-1
D: NA

DNA: TGTGCCAGCAGTGAAGGTGTTGGTGGAGGCCCAGAGACGGGCTACACCTTC
CDR3: CASSEGVGGGPETGYTF
J: TRBJ1-2
size: many
V: TRBV2
D: NA

DNA: TGCAGTGCTAGTCTGTCTTCCAGGCCATACAATGAGCAGTTCTTC
CDR3: CSASLSSRPYNEQFF
J: TRBJ2-1
size: many
V: TRBV20-1
D: NA

DNA: TGTGCCAGCAGTGTTGACCCGGGACTAGCGGGAGAATCAGATACGCAGTATTTT
CDR3: CASSVDPGLAGESDTQYF
J: TRBJ2-3
size: NA
V: TRBV6-1
D: TRBD2

DNA: TGTGCCAGCAGCTTACAGGGCAATACCAATGGCGAGCAGTACTTC
CDR3: CASSLQGNTNGEQYF
J: TRBJ2-7
size: few
V: TRBV7-2
D: NA

DNA: TGCAGCGTTGATCCCGCGGCAAATGAGCAGTTCTTC
CDR3: CSVDPAANEQFF
J: TRBJ2-1
size: few
V: TRBV29-1
D: NA

DNA: TGTGCCAGCAGCATGACAGGCCCGAACACTGAAGCTTTCTTT
CDR3: CASSMTGPNTEAFF
J: TRBJ1-1
size: few
V: TRBV6-2/TRBV6-3
D: NA

DNA: TGTGCCAGCAGCATAAACAGGCTATCGACCTACGAGCAGTACTTC
CDR3: CASSINRLSTYEQYF
J: TRBJ2-7
size: NA
V: TRBV12-3/TRBV12-4
D: NA

DNA: TGTGCCAGCAGTACTAGCGGGAGGGAGGGTACGCAGTATTTT
CDR3: CASSTSGREGTQYF
J: TRBJ2-3
size: many
V: TRBV27
D: TRBD2

DNA: TGTGCCAGCAGTTTAGCGAGAGGGTGGAGCTCCTACAATGAGCAGTTCTTC
CDR3: CASSLARGWSSYNEQFF
J: TRBJ2-1
size: many
V: TRBV12-3/TRBV12-4
D: NA

DNA: TGTGCCAGCAGCTTGCAAGGGACAGGACGAGGCGGGGAGCTGTTTTTT
CDR3: CASSLQGTGRGGELFF
J: TRBJ2-2
size: many
V: TRBV7-6
D: TRBD1

DNA: TGTGCCTGGAGGGATACAGGGATTCTTGATTCACCCCTCCACTTT
CDR3: CAWRDTGILDSPLHF
J: TRBJ1-6
size: few
V: TRBV30
D: NA

DNA: TGTGCCAGCAGCTTAGACAGGGCCGGGATTGAAGCTTTCTTT
CDR3: CASSLDRAGIEAFF
J: TRBJ1-1
size: NA
V: TRBV7-6
D: NA

DNA: TGCAGCGTTGAAGCTGAGAGCTCCTACGAGCAGTACTTC
CDR3: CSVEAESSYEQYF
J: TRBJ2-7
size: many
V: TRBV29-1
D: NA

DNA: TGTGCCAGCAGTTTAGATGGAGGGATAGATACGCAGTATTTT
CDR3: CASSLDGGIDTQYF
J: TRBJ2-3
size: NA
V: TRBV28
D: NA

DNA: TGCAGTGCTAGATCCTCTCCGGAGCCTGGCTACACCTTC
CDR3: CSARSSPEPGYTF
J: TRBJ1-2
size: NA
V: TRBV20-1
D: NA

DNA: TGTGCCAGCTCACTAACGATCAGACATCAAGAGACCCAGTACTTC
CDR3: CASSLTIRHQETQYF
J: TRBJ2-5
size: NA
V: TRBV18
D: NA

DNA: TGTGCCAGCAGAGGGAATGGGGTTGGTGAGCAGTTCTTC
CDR3: CASRGNGVGEQFF
J: TRBJ2-1
size: many
V: TRBV7-8
D: NA

DNA: TGTGCTAGTGGGAAGGACGCCCTCGGTGAAGCTTTCTTT
CDR3: CASGKDALGEAFF
J: TRBJ1-1
size: many
V: TRBV12-5
D: NA

DNA: TGTGCCAGCAGTTCCAACAGGGCCTATGGCTACGCCTTC
CDR3: CASSSNRAYGYAF
J: TRBJ1-2
size: once
V: TRBV27
D: NA

DNA: TGTGCCAGCAGTTTATGGGGTGAAAGCACTGAAGCTTTCTTT
CDR3: CASSLWGESTEAFF
J: TRBJ1-1
size: many
V: TRBV28
D: NA

DNA: TGTGCCAGCAGTAGGACTAGCGGGGGATTTAACAATGAGCAGTTCTTC
CDR3: CASSRTSGGFNNEQFF
J: TRBJ2-1
size: many
V: TRBV9
D: TRBD2

DNA: TGCGCCAGCAGACCTGAGGGCTCAGGGGCCAACGTCCTGACTTTC
CDR3: CASRPEGSGANVLTF
J: TRBJ2-6
size: NA
V: TRBV5-1
D: NA

DNA: TGTGCCAGCAGCGAAGGGTTAGCGGGAGGAAGGGACACCGGGGAGCTGTTTTTT
CDR3: CASSEGLAGGRDTGELFF
J: TRBJ2-2
size: many
V: TRBV9
D: TRBD2

DNA: TGTGCCAGCAGCTTGGTACCAGGGGGTATCAATCAGCCCCAGCATTTT
CDR3: CASSLVPGGINQPQHF
J: TRBJ1-5
size: few
V: TRBV5-5
D: TRBD1

DNA: TGTGCCAGCAGGTTTTTAGCGGGAGCTGAGACCGGGGAGCTGTTTTTT
CDR3: CASRFLAGAETGELFF
J: TRBJ2-2
size: many
V: TRBV2
D: TRBD2

DNA: TGTGCCGTACGGGACAGGGCTAACCAAGAGACCCAGTACTTC
CDR3: CAVRDRANQETQYF
J: TRBJ2-5
size: many
V: TRBV7-9
D: TRBD1

DNA: TGTGCCAGCAGACGTGGGCTAGGATCATCGGCTAATGAAAAACTGTTTTTT
CDR3: CASRRGLGSSANEKLFF
J: TRBJ1-4
size: NA
V: TRBV6-1
D: NA

DNA: TGTGCCAGCACTATGACAGGGGGCGCCTACGAGCAGTACTTC
CDR3: CASTMTGGAYEQYF
J: TRBJ2-7
size: few
V: TRBV28
D: TRBD1

DNA: TGTGCCAGCAGTTACGGGACAGGTACCAGTGAGCAGTACTTC
CDR3: CASSYGTGTSEQYF
J: TRBJ2-7
size: NA
V: TRBV6-2/TRBV6-3
D: TRBD1

DNA: TGTGCCAGCAAGGGGGCGGGACGTTCCTACAATGAGCAGTTCTTC
CDR3: CASKGAGRSYNEQFF
J: TRBJ2-1
size: many
V: TRBV28
D: NA

DNA: TGCAGTGCTGGCTCACCCCTCCACTTT
CDR3: CSAGSPLHF
J: TRBJ1-6
size: NA
V: TRBV20-1
D: NA

DNA: TGTGCCAGCAGCCCTATCAGCGGGACTAGCGGGTTTGAGCAGTTCTTC
CDR3: CASSPISGTSGFEQFF
J: TRBJ2-1
size: many
V: TRBV11-1
D: TRBD2

DNA: TGTGCCAGCAGCCGACTAGCGGGAAGGACAGATACGCAGTATTTT
CDR3: CASSRLAGRTDTQYF
J: TRBJ2-3
size: many
V: TRBV7-6
D: TRBD2

DNA: TGTGCCAGCAGCTTCGTAAGGGGAGACAATGAGCAGTTCTTC
CDR3: CASSFVRGDNEQFF
J: TRBJ2-1
size: many
V: TRBV5-5
D: NA

DNA: TGTGCCAGTAGGGGGGTTAGCTCCTACGAGCAGTACTTC
CDR3: CASRGVSSYEQYF
J: TRBJ2-7
size: once
V: TRBV19
D: NA

DNA: TGCAGTGCTAGAGCCACGGGACTAGCGGGAGTCCCAGATACGCAGTATTTT
CDR3: CSARATGLAGVPDTQYF
J: TRBJ2-3
size: NA
V: TRBV20-1
D: TRBD2

DNA: TGTGCCAGCAGTACTTCCCGGGACGCCCAAGAGACCCAGTACTTC
CDR3: CASSTSRDAQETQYF
J: TRBJ2-5
size: many
V: TRBV28
D: NA